Below are 13 T cell receptor beta chains sequenced from a single sample in a study of blood T cell repertoires in COVID-19. Method: immunoSEQ multiplex PCR; TCRdb's copy keeps in-frame clones and lacks some. The data hold under 200,000 clones, with 80% to 90% observed a single time. Sequencing used peripheral blood. All receptors come from an elderly woman with acute or convalescent COVID-19.

For the CDR3, the DNA is TGTGCCAGCAGTTCTCGGGAGGGGCGAGATACGCAGTATTTT. This sequence encodes CASSSREGRDTQYF. The gene calls are TRBV6-5 and TRBJ2-3, with 8 bases that match TRBD2. CDR3 length equals 14 residues. With V trimmed by 4 bases and J by 5 bases, 5 bases remained unmatched. Germline V CDR1 and CDR2: MNHEY, SVGAGI.

This chain connects TRBV10-3 to TRBJ1-2; a possible D gene is TRBD1 (5 bases). There are 11 residues in the CDR3. Per germline, CDR1 ENHRY and CDR2 SYGVKD. Trimming left V 10 bases short and J 8 bases short, with 14 bases between. The CDR3 here is CATKGLEGYTF. CDR3 in DNA: TGTGCCACCAAGGGGCTTGAAGGCTACACCTTC.

This clone was found a few times. The rearrangement links TRBV19 to TRBJ1-2, with no clear D. The CDR3 has 14 amino acids. With 7 bases removed from V and 4 bases from J, the gap between germline ends came to 16 bases. The V gene's germline CDR1 is LNHDA and CDR2 SQIVND (reference sequence). CDR3 loop: CASIPQRDGYGYTF. In nucleotides, the CDR3 is TGTGCCAGTATTCCGCAGAGGGATGGCTATGGCTACACCTTC. Complete variable domain (other parts from reference TRBV19 and TRBJ1-2): DGGITQSPKYLFRKEGQNVTLSCEQNLNHDAMYWYRQDPGQGLRLIYYSQIVNDFQKGDIAEGYSVSREKKESFPLTVTSAQKNPTAFYLCASIPQRDGYGYTFGSGTRLTVV.

This clone came up once. The chain uses TRBV5-5 and TRBJ2-1, with D possibly being TRBD2 (5 bases). This CDR3 is 16 amino acids long. The germline CDR1 and CDR2 sequences are SGHKS and YYEKEE (reference sequence). V was trimmed by 1 base and J by 0 bases, leaving 11 bases between them. The CDR3 loop reads CASSLQLAFSYNEQFF. CDR3 in DNA: TGTGCCAGCAGCTTGCAGTTAGCGTTCTCCTACAATGAGCAGTTCTTC. Full variable domain (remainder filled in from reference TRBV5-5 and TRBJ2-1): DAGVTQSPTHLIKTRGQQVTLRCSPISGHKSVSWYQQVLGQGPQFIFQYYEKEERGRGNFPDRFSARQFPNYSSELNVNALLLGDSALYLCASSLQLAFSYNEQFFGPGTRLTVL.

This clone was observed many times. V and J are TRBV7-9 and TRBJ1-2; D possibly corresponds to TRBD1 (5 bases). Germline-derived CDR1 and CDR2 are SEHNR and FQNEAQ (reference sequence). The CDR3 runs to 11 residues. The V end lost 7 bases, the J end lost 14 bases, and 17 bases lay between the germline ends. The CDR3 here is CASIPRGEGTF. The CDR3 DNA reads as TGTGCCAGCATCCCGCGGGGGGAAGGGACCTTC.

The J gene is TRBJ1-1, the V gene TRBV6-5; D uncertain. CDR1 is MNHEY, CDR2 SVGAGI, per germline. Trimming shortened V by 4 bases and J by 1 base, and 10 bases separated the two germline ends. This CDR3 has 14 amino acids. The CDR3 nucleotides are TGTGCCAGCAGTTCCATCGGTAGGAACACTGAAGCTTTCTTT. Translated, it gives CASSSIGRNTEAFF.

V usage is TRBV5-4 and J usage is TRBJ2-7; 10 bases map to TRBD2. Trimming removed 0 bases from V and 3 bases from J; junction bases left unmatched: 6. The germline CDR1 and CDR2 sequences are SGHNT and YYREEE (reference sequence). This CDR3 comprises 16 residues. CDR3 bases: TGTGCCAGCAGCTTGGGAGCTAGCGGGGGTTTCTACGAGCAGTACTTC. Amino acid sequence: CASSLGASGGFYEQYF.

This clone was seen a single time. This sample includes further DNA sequences coding for the same CDR3. The chain recombines TRBV7-8 with TRBJ2-6; D is unclear. Germline values: CDR1 SGHVS, CDR2 FQNEAQ. CDR3 length equals 15 residues. Trimming took off 6 bases at V and 0 bases at J, with 9 bases between the two ends. The CDR3 bases are TGTGCCAGCAGTTGGTCGGTCTCTGGGGCCAACGTCCTGACTTTC. Translation gives CASSWSVSGANVLTF.

This clone appeared a single time. This sequence joins TRBV3-1 (or the pseudogene TRBV3-2) and TRBJ2-1; tentative D call: TRBD2 (7 bases). The CDR3 runs to 13 residues. V was pared by 0 bases and J by 11 bases, with 11 bases between. Germline assignment: CDR1 LGHDT and CDR2 YNNKEL (reference sequence). CDR3 region: CASSQEGGDKQFF. The CDR3 DNA reads as TGTGCCAGCAGCCAAGAAGGGGGGGACAAGCAGTTCTTC.

The gene calls are TRBV19 and TRBJ1-1; 10 nucleotides align to TRBD1. V shed 3 bases and J 5 bases; nucleotides not matched to a gene: 9. The germline gives CDR1 LNHDA, CDR2 SQIVND (reference sequence). The CDR3 loop spans 16 amino acids. The DNA for the CDR3 is TGTGCCAGTAGTATGATCCAGACAGGGGGCAAAACTGAAGCTTTCTTT. Protein: CASSMIQTGGKTEAFF.

V usage is TRBV5-4 and J usage is TRBJ1-3, with D hard to call. This CDR3 spans 16 amino acids. Germline V gives CDR1 SGHNT, CDR2 YYREEE (reference sequence). With 0 bases removed from V and 0 bases from J, the gap between germline ends came to 10 bases. The CDR3 loop reads CASSLDPTSSGNTIYF. CDR3 bases: TGTGCCAGCAGCTTGGACCCCACGAGCTCTGGAAACACCATATATTTT. The variable domain in full, completed from reference TRBV5-4 and TRBJ1-3, reads ETGVTQSPTHLIKTRGQQVTLRCSSQSGHNTVSWYQQALGQGPQFIFQYYREEENGRGNFPPRFSGLQFPNYSSELNVNALELDDSALYLCASSLDPTSSGNTIYFGEGSWLTVV.

V gene TRBV6-1 combines with J gene TRBJ2-7, with 7 bases identical to TRBD2. The length of the CDR3 is 14 residues. V shed 11 bases, J shed 6 bases, and the junction held 16 bases outside the gene matches. The germline V gene encodes CDR1 MNHNS and CDR2 SASEGT. CDR3 sequence reads: CASATVPGGSEQYF. CDR3 in DNA: TGTGCCTCAGCAACGGTACCGGGAGGTAGCGAGCAGTACTTC.

This clone was seen only a few times. The J gene is TRBJ1-3, the V gene TRBV3-1 (or the pseudogene TRBV3-2); D is uncertain. Looked up from germline, CDR1 is LGHDT and CDR2 is YNNKEL (reference sequence). The CDR3 covers 15 residues. V was trimmed by 0 bases and J by 3 bases, leaving 9 bases between them. CDR3 in amino acids: CASSQELVHGNTIYF. As DNA, the CDR3 is TGTGCCAGCAGCCAAGAGTTGGTACATGGAAACACCATATATTTT.